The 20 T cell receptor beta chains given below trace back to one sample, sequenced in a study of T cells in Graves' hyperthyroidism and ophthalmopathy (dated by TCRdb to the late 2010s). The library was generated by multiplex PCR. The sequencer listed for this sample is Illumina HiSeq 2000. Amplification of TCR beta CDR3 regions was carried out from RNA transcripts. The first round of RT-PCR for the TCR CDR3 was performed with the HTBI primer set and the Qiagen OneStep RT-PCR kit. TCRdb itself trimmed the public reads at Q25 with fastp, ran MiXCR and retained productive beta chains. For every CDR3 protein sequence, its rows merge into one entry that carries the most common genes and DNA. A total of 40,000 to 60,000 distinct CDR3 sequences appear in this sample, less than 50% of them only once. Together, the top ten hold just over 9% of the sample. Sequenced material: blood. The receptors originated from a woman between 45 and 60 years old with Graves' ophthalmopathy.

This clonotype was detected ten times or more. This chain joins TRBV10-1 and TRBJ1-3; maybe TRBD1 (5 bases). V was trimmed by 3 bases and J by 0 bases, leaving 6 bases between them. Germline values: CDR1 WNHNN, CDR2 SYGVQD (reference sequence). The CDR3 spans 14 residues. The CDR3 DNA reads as TGCGCCAGCAGTGACAGGGCCTCTGGAAACACCATATATTTT. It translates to CASSDRASGNTIYF.

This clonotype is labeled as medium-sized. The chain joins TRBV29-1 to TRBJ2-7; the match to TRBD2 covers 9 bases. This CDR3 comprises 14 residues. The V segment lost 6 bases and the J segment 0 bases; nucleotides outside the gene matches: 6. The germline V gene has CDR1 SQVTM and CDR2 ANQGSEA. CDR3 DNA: TGCAGCGTAGCGGGAGGCCTCAGCTCCTACGAGCAGTACTTC. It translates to CSVAGGLSSYEQYF.

CDR3 coding DNA: TGTGCCAGCAGCCCCCTCCCCGGGGGCGCAGTCTACGAGCAGTACTTC. It is translated as CASSPLPGGAVYEQYF. J is TRBJ2-7 and V is TRBV6-5; perhaps D is TRBD1 or TRBD2 (6 bases each). The CDR3 is 16 residues long. V was cut by 6 bases and J by 3 bases, with 21 bases left in between. Germline CDR1 MNHEY, CDR2 SVGAGI.

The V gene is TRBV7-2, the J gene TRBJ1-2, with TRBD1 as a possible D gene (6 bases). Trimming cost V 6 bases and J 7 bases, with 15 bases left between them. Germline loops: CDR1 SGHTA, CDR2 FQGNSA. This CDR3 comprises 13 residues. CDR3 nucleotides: TGTGCCAGCAGTAGAAGAAAACAGGGTGGCTACACCTTC. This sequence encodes CASSRRKQGGYTF.

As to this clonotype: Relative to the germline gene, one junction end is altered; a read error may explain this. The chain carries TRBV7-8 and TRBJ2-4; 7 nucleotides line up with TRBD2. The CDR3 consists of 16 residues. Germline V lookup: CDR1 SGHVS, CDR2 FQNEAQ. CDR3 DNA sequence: TGTGCCAGTAGCTGGGACTACTCGTTAGCCAAAAATATTCAGAACTTC. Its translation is CASSWDYSLAKNIQNF. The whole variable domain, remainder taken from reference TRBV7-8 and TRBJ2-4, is GAGVSQSPRYKVAKRGQDVALRCDPISGHVSLFWYQQALGQGPEFLTYFQNEAQLDKSGLPSDRFFAERPEGSVSTLKIQRTQQEDSAVYLCASSWDYSLAKNIQNFGAGTRLSVL.

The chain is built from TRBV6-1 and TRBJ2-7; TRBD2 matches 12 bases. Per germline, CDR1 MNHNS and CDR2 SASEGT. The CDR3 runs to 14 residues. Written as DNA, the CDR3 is TGTGCAGCAGGGACTAGCGGGTTAAGTTACGAGCAGTACTTC. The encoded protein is CAAGTSGLSYEQYF.

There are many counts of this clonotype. The DNA of the CDR3 is TGTGCCAGTAGTATTGGGGTACCCGGGGAGCTGTTTTTT. It is translated as CASSIGVPGELFF. The chain recombines TRBV19 with TRBJ2-2; D not certain. The germline gives CDR1 LNHDA, CDR2 SQIVND (reference sequence). This CDR3 region has 13 residues. V lost 3 bases to trimming and J lost 6 bases, with 8 bases between them.

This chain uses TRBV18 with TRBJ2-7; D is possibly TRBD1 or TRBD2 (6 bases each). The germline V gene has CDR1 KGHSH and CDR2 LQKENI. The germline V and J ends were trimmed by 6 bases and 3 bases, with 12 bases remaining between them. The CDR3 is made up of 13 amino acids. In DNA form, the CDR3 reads TGTGCCAGCTCTTGGGGGGCGGACTACGAGCAGTACTTC. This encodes CASSWGADYEQYF.

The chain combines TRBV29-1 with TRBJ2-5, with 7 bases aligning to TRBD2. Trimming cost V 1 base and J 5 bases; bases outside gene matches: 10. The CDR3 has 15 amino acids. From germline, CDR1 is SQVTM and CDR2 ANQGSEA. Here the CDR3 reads CSVEAWSGGRETQYF. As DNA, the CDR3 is TGCAGCGTTGAAGCGTGGTCGGGAGGCCGGGAGACCCAGTACTTC.

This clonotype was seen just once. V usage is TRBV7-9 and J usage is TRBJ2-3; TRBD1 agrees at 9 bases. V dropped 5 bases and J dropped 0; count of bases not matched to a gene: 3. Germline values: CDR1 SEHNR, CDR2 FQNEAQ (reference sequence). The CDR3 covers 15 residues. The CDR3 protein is CASSRGQGSTDTQYF. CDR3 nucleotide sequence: TGTGCCAGCAGCAGAGGACAGGGGAGCACAGATACGCAGTATTTT. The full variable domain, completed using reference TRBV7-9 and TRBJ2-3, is DTGVSQNPRHKITKRGQNVTFRCDPISEHNRLYWYRQTLGQGPEFLTYFQNEAQLEKSRLLSDRFSAERPKGSFSTLEIQRTEQGDSAMYLCASSRGQGSTDTQYFGPGTRLTVL.

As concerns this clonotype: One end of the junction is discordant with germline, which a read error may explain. The CDR3 coding sequence is TGCAGTGCGGGACACCAAGAGACTCAGTACTTC. This translates into CSAGHQETQYF. This chain joins TRBV20-1 and TRBJ2-5; D may be TRBD1 (6 bases). There are 11 residues in the CDR3. Germline V gene lookup returns CDR1 DFQATT and CDR2 SNEGSKA (reference sequence).

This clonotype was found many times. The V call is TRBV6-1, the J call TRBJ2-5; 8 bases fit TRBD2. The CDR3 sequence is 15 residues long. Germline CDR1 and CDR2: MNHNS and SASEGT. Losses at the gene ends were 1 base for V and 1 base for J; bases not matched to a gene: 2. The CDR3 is CASSEVAGRQETQYF. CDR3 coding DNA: TGTGCCAGCAGTGAAGTAGCGGGGCGCCAAGAGACCCAGTACTTC.

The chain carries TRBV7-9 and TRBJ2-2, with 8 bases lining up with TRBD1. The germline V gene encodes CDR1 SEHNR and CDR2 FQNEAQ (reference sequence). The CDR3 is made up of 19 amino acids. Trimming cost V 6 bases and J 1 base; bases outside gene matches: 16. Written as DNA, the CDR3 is TGTGCCAGCAGTTTATTCTCGCGCCCGGGACAGGTGAACACCGGGGAGCTGTTTTTT. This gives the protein CASSLFSRPGQVNTGELFF.

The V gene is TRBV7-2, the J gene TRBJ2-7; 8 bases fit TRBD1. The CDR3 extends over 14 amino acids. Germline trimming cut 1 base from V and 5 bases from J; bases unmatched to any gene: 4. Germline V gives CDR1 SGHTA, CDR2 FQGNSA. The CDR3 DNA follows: TGTGCCAGCAGCTTAGGGACAGGGCTGGACGAGCAGTACTTC. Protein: CASSLGTGLDEQYF.

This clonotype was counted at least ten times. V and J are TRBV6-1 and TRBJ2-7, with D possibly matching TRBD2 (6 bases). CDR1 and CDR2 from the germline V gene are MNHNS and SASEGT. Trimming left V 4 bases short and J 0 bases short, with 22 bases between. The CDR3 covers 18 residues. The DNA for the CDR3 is TGTGCCAGCAGTGCCGGAGGAGGGTTCTTCGGGTCCTCCTACGAGCAGTACTTC. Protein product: CASSAGGGFFGSSYEQYF.

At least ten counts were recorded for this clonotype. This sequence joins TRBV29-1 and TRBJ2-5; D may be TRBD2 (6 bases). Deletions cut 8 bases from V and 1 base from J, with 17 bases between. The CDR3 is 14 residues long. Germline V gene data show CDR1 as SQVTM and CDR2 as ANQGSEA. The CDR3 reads CSYKPGLIQETQYF. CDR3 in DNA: TGCAGCTACAAACCGGGACTGATCCAAGAGACCCAGTACTTC.

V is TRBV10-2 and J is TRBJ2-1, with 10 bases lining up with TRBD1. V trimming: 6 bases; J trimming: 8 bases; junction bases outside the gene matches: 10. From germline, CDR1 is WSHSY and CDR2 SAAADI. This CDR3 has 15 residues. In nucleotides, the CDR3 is TGCGCCAGCAGCCCCGGGACAGGGGACTTCTATGAGCAGTTCTTC. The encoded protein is CASSPGTGDFYEQFF.

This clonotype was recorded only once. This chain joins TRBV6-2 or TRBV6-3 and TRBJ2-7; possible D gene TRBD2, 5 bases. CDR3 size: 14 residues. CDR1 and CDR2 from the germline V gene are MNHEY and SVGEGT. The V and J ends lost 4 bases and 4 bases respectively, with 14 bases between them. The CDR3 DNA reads TGTGCCAGCAGTTCTGGACTTGTCGATTACGAGCAGTACTTC. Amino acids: CASSSGLVDYEQYF.

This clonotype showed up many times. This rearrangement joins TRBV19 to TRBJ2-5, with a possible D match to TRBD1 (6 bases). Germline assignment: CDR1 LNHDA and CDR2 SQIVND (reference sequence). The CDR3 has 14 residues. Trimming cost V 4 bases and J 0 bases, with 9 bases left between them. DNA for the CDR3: TGTGCCAGTAGTAAGACAGGCAACCAAGAGACCCAGTACTTC. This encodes CASSKTGNQETQYF.

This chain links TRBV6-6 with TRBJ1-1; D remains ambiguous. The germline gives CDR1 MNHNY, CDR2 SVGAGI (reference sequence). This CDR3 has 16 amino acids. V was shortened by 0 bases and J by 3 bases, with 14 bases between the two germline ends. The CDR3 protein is CASSYSGGYGYTEAFF. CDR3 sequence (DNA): TGTGCCAGCAGTTACTCAGGCGGCTATGGCTACACTGAAGCTTTCTTT.